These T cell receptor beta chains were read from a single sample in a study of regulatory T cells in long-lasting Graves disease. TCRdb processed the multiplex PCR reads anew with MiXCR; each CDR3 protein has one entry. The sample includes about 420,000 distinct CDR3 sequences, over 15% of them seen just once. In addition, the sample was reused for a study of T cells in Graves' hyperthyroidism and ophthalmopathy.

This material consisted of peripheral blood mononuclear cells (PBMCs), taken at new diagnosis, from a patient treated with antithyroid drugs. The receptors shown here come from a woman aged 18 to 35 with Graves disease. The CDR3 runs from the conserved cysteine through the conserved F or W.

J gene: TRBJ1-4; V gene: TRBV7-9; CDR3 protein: CASSKNEKLFF
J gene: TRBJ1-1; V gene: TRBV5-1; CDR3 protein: CASSSTGVNTEAFF
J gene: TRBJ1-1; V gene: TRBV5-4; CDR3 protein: CASSPRIGIQEAFF
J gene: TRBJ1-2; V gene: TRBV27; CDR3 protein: CASSLSVGPIANYGYTF
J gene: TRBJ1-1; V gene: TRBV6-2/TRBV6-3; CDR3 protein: CASSEAYASTEAFF
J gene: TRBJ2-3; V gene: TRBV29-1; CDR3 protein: CSVDPGATTDTQYF
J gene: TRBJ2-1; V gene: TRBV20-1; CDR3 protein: CSAHLRDRPNNEQFF
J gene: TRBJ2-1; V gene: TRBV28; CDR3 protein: CASSPGQGRRSSYNEQFF
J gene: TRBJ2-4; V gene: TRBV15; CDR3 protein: CATGSADLKGIQYF
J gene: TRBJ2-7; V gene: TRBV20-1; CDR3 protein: CSATAPQGFHEQYF
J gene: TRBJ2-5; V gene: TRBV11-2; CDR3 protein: CASSPDGGGSLRGYQETQYF
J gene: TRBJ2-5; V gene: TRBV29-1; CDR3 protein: CSVTRLEETQYF
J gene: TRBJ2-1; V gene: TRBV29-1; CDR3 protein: CSVESGVAGDGRREQFF
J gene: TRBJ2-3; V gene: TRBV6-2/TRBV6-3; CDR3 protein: CASIGREGDTQYF
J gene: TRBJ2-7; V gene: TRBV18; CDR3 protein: CASSPIPVGGVIYEQYF
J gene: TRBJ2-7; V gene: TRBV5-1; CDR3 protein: CASSLGQGRWEQYF
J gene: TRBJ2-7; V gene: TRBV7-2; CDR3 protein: CASSRRGGFYEQYF
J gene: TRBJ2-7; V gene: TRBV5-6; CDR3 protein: CASSPPQVPYEQYF
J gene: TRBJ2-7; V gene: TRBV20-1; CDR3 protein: CSAREGLAGARREQYF
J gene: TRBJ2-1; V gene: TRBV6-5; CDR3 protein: CASSFRGDSSYNEQFF
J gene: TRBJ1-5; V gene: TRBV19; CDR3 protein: CASRRSQGSVQPQHF
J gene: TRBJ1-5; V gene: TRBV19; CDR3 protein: CASSIMSGTAFNQPQHF
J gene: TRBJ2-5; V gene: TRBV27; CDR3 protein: CASSLYTGAQETQYF
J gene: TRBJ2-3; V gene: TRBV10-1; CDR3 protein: CASSGARGTTDTQYF
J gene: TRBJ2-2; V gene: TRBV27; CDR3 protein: CASSLSINTGELFF